The clone carrying this T cell receptor (beta chain) was seen a few times. This CDR3 spans 15 amino acids. Germline lookup yields CDR1 LGHDT and CDR2 YNNKEL (reference sequence). Trimming at V came to 7 bases and at J to 2 bases, leaving 10 bases not matched to a gene. This entry is derived from a study of blood T cell repertoires in COVID-19. The table came from immunoSEQ multiplex PCR; TCRdb's copy has only in-frame clones and leaves some out. The sample contains fewer than 250,000 clones, approximately 90% of which appear only once. This clonotype was obtained from a man aged 40-50 years with acute or convalescent COVID-19. Source material: peripheral blood. The rearrangement uses TRBV3-1 (or the pseudogene TRBV3-2) and TRBJ2-7; 8 nucleotides agree with TRBD2. The CDR3 DNA sequence: TGTGCCAGCACCTCGACTAGCGCCCTAACCTACGAGCAGTACTTC. It is translated as CASTSTSALTYEQYF.